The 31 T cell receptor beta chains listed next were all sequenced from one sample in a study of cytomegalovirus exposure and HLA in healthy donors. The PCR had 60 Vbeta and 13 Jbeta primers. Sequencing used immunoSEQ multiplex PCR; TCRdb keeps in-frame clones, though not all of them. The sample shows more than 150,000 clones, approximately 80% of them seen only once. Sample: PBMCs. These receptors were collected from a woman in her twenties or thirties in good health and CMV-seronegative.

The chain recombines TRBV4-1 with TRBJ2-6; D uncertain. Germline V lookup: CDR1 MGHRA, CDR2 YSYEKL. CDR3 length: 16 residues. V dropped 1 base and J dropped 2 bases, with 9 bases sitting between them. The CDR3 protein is CASSQAYQAGANVLTF. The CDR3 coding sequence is TGCGCCAGCAGCCAAGCGTACCAGGCTGGGGCCAACGTCCTGACTTTC.

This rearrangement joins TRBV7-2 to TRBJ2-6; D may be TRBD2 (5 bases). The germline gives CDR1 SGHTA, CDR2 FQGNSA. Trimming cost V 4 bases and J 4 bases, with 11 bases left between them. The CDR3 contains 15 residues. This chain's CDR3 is CASSSTPGGANVLTF. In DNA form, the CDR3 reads TGTGCCAGCAGCTCCACCCCGGGGGGGGCCAACGTCCTGACTTTC.

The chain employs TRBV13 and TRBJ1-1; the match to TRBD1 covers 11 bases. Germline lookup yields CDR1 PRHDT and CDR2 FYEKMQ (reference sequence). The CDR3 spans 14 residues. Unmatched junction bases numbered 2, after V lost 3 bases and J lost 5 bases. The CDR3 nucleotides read TGTGCCAGCAGCTTGGACAGGGGGCTTACTGAAGCTTTCTTT. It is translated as CASSLDRGLTEAFF.

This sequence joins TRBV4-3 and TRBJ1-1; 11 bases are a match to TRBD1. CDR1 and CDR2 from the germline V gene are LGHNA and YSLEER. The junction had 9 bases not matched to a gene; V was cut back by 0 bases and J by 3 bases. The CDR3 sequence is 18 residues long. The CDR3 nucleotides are TGCGCCAGCAGCCAAGATCCCGGGACAGGGGGTTTGGACACTGAAGCTTTCTTT. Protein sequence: CASSQDPGTGGLDTEAFF.

The DNA of the CDR3 is TGTGCCAGCAGTTTCAACGTAGAGGATACGCAGTATTTT. It translates to CASSFNVEDTQYF. The chain employs TRBV7-2 and TRBJ2-3; no firm D call. The germline V gene has CDR1 SGHTA and CDR2 FQGNSA. This CDR3 contains 13 residues. V shed 6 bases and J shed 6 bases, with 13 bases lying between them.

The CDR3: CASSQDRLTSYEQYF. CDR3 nucleotide sequence: TGTGCCAGCAGCCAAGACAGGCTTACGAGCTACGAGCAGTACTTC. The rearrangement joins TRBV7-9 to TRBJ2-7; D may be TRBD1 (6 bases). This CDR3 spans 15 amino acids. Trimming took 5 bases from V and 3 from J, leaving 17 bases between them. CDR1 is SEHNR and CDR2 is FQNEAQ in the germline V gene (reference sequence).

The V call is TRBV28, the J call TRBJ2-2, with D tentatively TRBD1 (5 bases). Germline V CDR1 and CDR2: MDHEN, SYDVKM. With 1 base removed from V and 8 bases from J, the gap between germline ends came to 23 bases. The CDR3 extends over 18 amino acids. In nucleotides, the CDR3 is TGTGCCAGCAGTTTATATCGCTGGGGCAGAGGCTATGCGGGGGAGCTGTTTTTT. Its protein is CASSLYRWGRGYAGELFF.

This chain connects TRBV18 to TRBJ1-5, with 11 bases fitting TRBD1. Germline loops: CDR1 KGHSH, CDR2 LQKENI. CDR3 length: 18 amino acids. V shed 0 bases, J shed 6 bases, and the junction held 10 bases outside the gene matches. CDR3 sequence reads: CASSPPGIGTGGIQPQHF. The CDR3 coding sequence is TGTGCCAGCTCACCACCCGGTATCGGGACAGGGGGTATTCAGCCCCAGCATTTT.

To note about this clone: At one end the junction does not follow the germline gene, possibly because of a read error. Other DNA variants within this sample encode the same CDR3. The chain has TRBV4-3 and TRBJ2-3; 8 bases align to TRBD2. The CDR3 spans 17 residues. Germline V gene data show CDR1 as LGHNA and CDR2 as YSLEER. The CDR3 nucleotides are TGCGCCAGCAGCGGAGCCGCAGGGACTAGGAGTGCAGATACGCAATATTTT. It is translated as CASSGAAGTRSADTQYF.

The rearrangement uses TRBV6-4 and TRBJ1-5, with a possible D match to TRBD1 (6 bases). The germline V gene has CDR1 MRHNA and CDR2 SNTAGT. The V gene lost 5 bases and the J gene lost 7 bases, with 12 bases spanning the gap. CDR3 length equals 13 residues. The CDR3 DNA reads TGTGCCAGCAGTCCTGGGGGCTGGCAGCCCCAGCATTTT. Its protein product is CASSPGGWQPQHF.

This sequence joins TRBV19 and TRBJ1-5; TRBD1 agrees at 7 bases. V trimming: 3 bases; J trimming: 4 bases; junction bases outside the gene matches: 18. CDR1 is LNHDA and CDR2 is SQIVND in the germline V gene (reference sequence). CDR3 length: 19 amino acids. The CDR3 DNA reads TGTGCCAGTAGTATGGCCGAGGGGGCAAGCAATTTTCGGAATCAGCCCCAGCATTTT. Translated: CASSMAEGASNFRNQPQHF.

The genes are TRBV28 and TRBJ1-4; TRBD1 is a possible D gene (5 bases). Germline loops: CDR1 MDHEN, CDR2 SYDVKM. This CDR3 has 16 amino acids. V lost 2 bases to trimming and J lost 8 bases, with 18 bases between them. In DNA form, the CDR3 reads TGTGCCAGCAGTTTAAGAGGAGCTCAGGGCTGGGAAAAACTGTTTTTT. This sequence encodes CASSLRGAQGWEKLFF.

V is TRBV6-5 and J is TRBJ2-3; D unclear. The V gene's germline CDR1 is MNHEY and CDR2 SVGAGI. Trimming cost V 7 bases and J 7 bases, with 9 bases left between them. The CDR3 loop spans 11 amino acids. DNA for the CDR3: TGTGCCAGCAAACTGAGTTATACGCAGTATTTT. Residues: CASKLSYTQYF.

The chain's CDR3 is CASSQEGPGGSRSPLHF. The CDR3 coding sequence is TGTGCCAGCAGCCAAGAAGGCCCCGGGGGATCTCGTTCACCCCTCCACTTT. The rearrangement links TRBV4-2 to TRBJ1-6, with a possible D match to TRBD1 (5 bases). The germline V gene has CDR1 LGHNA and CDR2 YNFKEQ. This CDR3 region has 17 residues. V lost 0 bases to trimming and J lost 9 bases, with 18 bases between them.

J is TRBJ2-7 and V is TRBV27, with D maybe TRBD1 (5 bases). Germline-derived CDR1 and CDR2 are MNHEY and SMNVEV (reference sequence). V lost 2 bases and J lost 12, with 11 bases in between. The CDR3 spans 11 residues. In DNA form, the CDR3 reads TGTGCCAGCAGTTTAGGGGCCGGGCTGTACTTC. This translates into CASSLGAGLYF.

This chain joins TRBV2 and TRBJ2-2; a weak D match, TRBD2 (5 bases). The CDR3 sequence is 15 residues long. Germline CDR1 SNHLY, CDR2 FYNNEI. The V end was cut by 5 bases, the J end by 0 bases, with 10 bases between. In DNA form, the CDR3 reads TGTGCCAGCAGTTTGTGGGGAGCGAACACCGGGGAGCTGTTTTTT. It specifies CASSLWGANTGELFF.

The DNA of the CDR3 is TGTGCCAGCAGCTTGTTAGGGACAAAGAATCAGCCCCAGCATTTT. Translated, it gives CASSLLGTKNQPQHF. The genes are TRBV5-6 and TRBJ1-5; TRBD1 might be the D (6 bases). Trimming stripped 1 base from V and 4 bases from J, with 12 bases between. This CDR3 contains 15 residues. CDR1 is SGHDT and CDR2 is YYEEEE in the germline V gene.

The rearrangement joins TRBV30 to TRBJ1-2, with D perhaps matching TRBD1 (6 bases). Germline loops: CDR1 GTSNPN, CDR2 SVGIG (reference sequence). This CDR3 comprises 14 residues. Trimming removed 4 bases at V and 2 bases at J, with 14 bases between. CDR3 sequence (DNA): TGTGCCTGGAATAAAGGACAGTCCAACTATGGCTACACCTTC. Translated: CAWNKGQSNYGYTF.

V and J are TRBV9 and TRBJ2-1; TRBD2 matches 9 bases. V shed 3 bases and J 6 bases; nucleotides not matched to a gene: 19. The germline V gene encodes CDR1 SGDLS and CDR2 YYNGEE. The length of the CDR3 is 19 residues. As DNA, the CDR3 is TGTGCCAGCAGCGGGAGAGGGCTAGCGGGGCCTTTACGGGGCAATGAGCAGTTCTTC. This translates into CASSGRGLAGPLRGNEQFF.

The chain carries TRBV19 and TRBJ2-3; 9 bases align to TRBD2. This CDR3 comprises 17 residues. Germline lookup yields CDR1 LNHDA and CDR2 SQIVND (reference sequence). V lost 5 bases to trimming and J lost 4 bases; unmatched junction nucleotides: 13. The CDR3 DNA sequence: TGTGCCAGTAGTCATTTTGCTAGCGGGGAAGTGGCAGATACGCAGTATTTT. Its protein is CASSHFASGEVADTQYF.

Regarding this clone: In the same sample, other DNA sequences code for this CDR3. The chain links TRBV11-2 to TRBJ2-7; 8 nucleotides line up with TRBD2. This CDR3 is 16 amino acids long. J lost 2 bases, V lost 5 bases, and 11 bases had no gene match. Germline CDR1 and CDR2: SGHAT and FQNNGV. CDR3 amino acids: CASSPRASGRAYEQYF. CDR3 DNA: TGTGCCAGCAGCCCCCGGGCCAGCGGGAGAGCCTACGAGCAGTACTTC.

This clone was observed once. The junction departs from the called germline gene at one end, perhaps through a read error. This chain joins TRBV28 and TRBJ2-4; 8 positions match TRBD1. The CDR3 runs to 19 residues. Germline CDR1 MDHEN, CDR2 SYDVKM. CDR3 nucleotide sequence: TGTGCCAGCAGAAGCTTCTTCCCGGGGACAGGAGTAGCCAAAAACAGTCAGTACTTC. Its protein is CASRSFFPGTGVAKNSQYF.

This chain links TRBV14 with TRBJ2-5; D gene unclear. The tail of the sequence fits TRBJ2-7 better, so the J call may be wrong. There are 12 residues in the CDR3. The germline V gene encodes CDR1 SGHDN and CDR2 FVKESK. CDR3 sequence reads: CASSQEIHEQYF. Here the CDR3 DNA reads TGTGCCAGCAGCCAAGAGATTCACGAGCAGTACTTC.

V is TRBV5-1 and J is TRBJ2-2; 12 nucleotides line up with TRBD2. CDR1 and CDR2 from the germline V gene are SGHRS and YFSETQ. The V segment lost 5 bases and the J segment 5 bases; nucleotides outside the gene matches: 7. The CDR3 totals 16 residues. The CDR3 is CASRSLAGGPTGELFF. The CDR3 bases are TGCGCCAGCAGGTCGCTAGCGGGGGGGCCTACCGGGGAGCTGTTTTTT.

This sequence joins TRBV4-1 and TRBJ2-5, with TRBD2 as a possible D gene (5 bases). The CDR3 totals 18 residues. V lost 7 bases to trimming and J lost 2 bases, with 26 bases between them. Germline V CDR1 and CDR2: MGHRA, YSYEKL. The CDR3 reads CASNPRGSLRASQETQYF. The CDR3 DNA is TGCGCCAGCAACCCGCGAGGTTCCTTGAGGGCGAGTCAAGAGACCCAGTACTTC.

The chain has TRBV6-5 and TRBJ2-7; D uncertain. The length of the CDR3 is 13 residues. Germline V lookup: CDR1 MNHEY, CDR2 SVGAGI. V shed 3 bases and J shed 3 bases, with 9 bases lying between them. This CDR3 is CASSYTNSYEQYF. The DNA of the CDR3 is TGTGCCAGCAGTTATACAAACAGCTACGAGCAGTACTTC.

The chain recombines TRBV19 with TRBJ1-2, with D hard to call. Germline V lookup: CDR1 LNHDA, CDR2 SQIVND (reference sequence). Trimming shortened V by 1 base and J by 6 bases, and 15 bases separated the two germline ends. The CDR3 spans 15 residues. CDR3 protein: CASSIARMSGDGYTF. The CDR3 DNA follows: TGTGCCAGTAGTATAGCGAGGATGAGCGGGGATGGCTACACCTTC.

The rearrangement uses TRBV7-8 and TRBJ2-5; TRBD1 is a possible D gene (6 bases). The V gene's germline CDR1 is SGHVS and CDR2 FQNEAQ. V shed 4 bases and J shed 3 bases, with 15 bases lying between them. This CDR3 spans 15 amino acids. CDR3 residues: CASSSRGPIKETQYF. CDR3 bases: TGTGCCAGCAGCTCCAGGGGCCCTATTAAAGAGACCCAGTACTTC.

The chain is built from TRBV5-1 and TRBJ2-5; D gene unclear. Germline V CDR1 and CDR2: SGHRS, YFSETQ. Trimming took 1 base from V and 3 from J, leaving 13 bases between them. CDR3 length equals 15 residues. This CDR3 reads CASSLPADLKETQYF. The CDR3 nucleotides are TGCGCCAGCAGCTTGCCCGCGGATCTTAAAGAGACCCAGTACTTC.

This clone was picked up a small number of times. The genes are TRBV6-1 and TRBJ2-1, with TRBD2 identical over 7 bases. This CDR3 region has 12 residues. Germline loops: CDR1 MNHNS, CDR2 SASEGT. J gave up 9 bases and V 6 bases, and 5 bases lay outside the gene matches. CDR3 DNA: TGTGCCAGCAGATTCGTAGCGGGTGAGCAGTTCTTC. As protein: CASRFVAGEQFF.

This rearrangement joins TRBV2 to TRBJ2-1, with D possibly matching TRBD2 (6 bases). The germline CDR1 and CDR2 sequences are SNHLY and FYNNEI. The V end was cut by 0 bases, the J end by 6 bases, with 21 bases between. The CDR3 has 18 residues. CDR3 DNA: TGTGCCAGCAGTGAAGCGGAGGTGAGACTAGGTTTGCGCAATGAGCAGTTCTTC. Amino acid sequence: CASSEAEVRLGLRNEQFF.